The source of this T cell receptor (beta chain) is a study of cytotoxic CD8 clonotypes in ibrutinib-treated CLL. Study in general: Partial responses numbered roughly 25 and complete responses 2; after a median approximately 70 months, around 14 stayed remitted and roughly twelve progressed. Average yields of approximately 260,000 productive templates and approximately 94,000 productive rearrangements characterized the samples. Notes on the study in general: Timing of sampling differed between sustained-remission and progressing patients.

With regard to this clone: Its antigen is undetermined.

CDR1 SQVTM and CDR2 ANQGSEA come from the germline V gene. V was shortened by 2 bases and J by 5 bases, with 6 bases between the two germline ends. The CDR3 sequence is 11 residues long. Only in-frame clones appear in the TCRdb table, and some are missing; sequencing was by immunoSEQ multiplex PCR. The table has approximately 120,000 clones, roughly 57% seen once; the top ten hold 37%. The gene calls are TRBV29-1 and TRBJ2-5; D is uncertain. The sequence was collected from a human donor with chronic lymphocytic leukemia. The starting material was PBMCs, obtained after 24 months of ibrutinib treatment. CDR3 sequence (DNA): TGCAGCGTTGAAATGCGGGAGACCCAGTACTTC. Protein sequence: CSVEMRETQYF.